The present entry profiles one T cell receptor (beta chain) with its context. This sample stems from a study of radiotherapy plus CTLA-4 blockade in lung cancer. The germline gives CDR1 SGHRS, CDR2 YFSETQ. The CDR3 spans 16 residues. Trimming removed 0 bases from V and 4 bases from J, with 14 bases in between. Measured with immunoSEQ multiplex PCR; TCRdb has only the in-frame clones, and not every one. The profile shows about 60,000 clones, 75% to 85% of them singletons. This receptor was taken from a human donor with non-small cell lung cancer who had a partial response to radiotherapy plus ipilimumab. This rearrangement joins TRBV5-1 to TRBJ2-1, with a tentative D call TRBD2 (6 bases). This material consisted of peripheral blood, taken from a patient treated with radiotherapy plus ipilimumab. The CDR3 nucleotides are TGCGCCAGCAGCTTGGCCGGTCCTAGCGCTTACAATGAGCAGTTCTTC. Amino acid sequence: CASSLAGPSAYNEQFF.